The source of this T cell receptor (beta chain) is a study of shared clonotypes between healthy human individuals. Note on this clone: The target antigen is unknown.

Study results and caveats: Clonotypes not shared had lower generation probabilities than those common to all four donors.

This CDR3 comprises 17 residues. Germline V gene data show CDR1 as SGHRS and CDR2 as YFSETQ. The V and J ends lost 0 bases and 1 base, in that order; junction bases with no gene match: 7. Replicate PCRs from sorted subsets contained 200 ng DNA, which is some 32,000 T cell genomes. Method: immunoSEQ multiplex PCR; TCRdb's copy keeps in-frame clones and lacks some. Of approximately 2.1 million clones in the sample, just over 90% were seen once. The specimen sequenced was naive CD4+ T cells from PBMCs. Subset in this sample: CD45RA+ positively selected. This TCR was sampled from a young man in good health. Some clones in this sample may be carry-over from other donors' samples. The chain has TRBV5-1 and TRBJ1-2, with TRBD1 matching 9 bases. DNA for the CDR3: TGCGCCAGCAGCTTGGACCCCGCGGGACAGGGTAACTATGGCTACACCTTC. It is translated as CASSLDPAGQGNYGYTF.